A single TCR beta chain is shown here with its context. Its target is not known. The CDR3 totals 15 residues. J was trimmed by 2 bases and V by 5 bases; bases with no gene match: 8. Germline lookup yields CDR1 MNHEY and CDR2 SMNVEV (reference sequence). These data come from a study of blood T cells in healthy people across ages. With a J-beta primer mix and a sample-barcoded 5' primer, a second PCR ran about 7 to 12 cycles. One entry per CDR3 protein results from TCRdb running MiXCR on the 5' RACE reads. The table records about 1,000,000 distinct CDR3 sequences, roughly 45% of them present only once. Peripheral blood from each donor was collected in a volume of ten milliliters. General study results and limits: Estimated diversity, derived from one million T cells, was regarded as an underestimate. Aged donors had fewer naive CD4+ cells and lower diversity than long-lived donors.

The source of this sequence is a woman aged 60-75 years in good health. V is TRBV27 and J is TRBJ2-7; TRBD2 matches at 8 bases. The sequenced sample consisted of blood. CDR3 nucleotide sequence: TGTGCCAGCAGTCATGGGGTAGCGGGAACCTACGAGCAGTACTTC. Residues: CASSHGVAGTYEQYF.